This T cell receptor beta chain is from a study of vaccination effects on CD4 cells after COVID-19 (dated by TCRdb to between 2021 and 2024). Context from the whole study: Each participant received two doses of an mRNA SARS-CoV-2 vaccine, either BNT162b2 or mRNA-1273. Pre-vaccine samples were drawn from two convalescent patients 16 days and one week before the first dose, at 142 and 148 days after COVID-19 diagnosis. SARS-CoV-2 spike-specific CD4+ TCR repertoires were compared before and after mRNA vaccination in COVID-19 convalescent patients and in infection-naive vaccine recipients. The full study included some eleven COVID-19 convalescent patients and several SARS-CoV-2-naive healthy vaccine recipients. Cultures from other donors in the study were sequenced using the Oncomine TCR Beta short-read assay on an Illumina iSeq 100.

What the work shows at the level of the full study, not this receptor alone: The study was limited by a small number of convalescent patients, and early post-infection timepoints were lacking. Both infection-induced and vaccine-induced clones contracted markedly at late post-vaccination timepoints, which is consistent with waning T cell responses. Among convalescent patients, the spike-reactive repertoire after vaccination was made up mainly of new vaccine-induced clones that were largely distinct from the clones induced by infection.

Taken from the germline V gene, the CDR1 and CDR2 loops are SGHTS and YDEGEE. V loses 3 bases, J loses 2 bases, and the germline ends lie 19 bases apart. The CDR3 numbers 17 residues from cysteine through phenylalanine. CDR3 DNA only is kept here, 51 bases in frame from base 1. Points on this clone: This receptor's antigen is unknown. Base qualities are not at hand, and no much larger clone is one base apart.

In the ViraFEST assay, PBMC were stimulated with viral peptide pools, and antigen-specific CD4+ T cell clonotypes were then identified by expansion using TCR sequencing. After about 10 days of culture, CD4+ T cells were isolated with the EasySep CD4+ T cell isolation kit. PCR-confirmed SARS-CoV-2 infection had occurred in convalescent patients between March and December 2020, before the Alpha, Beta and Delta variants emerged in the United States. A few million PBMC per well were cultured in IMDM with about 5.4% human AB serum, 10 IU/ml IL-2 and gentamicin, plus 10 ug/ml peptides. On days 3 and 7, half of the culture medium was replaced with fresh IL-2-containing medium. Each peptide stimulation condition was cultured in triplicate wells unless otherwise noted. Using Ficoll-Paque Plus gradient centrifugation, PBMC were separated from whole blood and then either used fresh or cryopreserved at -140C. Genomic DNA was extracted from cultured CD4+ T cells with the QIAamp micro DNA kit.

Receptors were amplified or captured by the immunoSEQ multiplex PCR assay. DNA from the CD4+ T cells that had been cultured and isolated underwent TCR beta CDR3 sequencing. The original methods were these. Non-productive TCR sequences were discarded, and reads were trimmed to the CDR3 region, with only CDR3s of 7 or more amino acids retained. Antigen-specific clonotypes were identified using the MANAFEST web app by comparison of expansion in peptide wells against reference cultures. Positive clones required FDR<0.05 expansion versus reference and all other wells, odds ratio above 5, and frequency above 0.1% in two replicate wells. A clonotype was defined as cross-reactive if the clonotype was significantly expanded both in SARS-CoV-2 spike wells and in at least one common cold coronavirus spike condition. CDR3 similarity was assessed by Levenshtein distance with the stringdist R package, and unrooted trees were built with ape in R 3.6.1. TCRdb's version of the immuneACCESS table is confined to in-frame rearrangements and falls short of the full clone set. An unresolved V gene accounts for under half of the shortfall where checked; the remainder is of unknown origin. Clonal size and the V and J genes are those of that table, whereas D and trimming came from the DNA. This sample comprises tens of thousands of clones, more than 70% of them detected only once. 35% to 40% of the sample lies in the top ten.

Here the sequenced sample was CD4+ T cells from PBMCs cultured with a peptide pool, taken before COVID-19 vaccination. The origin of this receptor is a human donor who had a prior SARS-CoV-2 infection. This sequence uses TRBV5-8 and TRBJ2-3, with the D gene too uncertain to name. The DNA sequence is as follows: TGTGCCAGCAGCTGGTCCCCCGAGAGGTCCCCCACAGATACGCAGTATTTT. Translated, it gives CASSWSPERSPTDTQYF.